The sequence of this T cell receptor beta chain was determined in a study of neurological immune-mediated disorders. Study-wide background: The approximately 34 multiple sclerosis patients comprised roughly 31 relapsing-remitting and 3 secondary progressive cases.

General study results and limits: Expansion of TCR clones was greatest in HTLV-1-associated myelopathy and smallest in multiple sclerosis, where it fell below that of healthy controls. Among 34 multiple sclerosis patients, 18 had repertoires that phylogenetic grouping placed in one related-CDR3 cluster, a possible signature.

cDNA synthesis was performed by 5'RACE with 10-nucleotide random UMIs. TCRdb independently ran MiXCR on the 5' RACE reads; one entry per CDR3 protein. The table includes roughly 28,000 distinct CDR3 sequences, over 3% detected once. CDR1 and CDR2 (germline): SEHNR, FQNEAQ (reference sequence). The CDR3 runs 13 residues. The sample holds many counts of this clonotype. Its antigen is not identified. The junction and the germline gene differ at one end; a read error may be behind it. The TCR originated in a woman between 25 and 40 years old with multiple sclerosis. Sequences were obtained from PBMCs. The V call is TRBV7-9, the J call TRBJ1-6; TRBD1 matches at 7 bases. DNA of the CDR3: TGTGCCAGCAGCAAGACAGGGAATTCACCCCTCAACTTT. Protein: CASSKTGNSPLNF.